The entry that follows covers one T cell receptor beta chain sequence. Its antigen is still unknown. The sample belongs to a study of shared clonotypes between healthy human individuals. As for the study in general: Each donor's CD8 memory used one plate, CD8 naive two, each CD4 subset three. Overall study findings and caveats: The genetic and exposure-history diversity represented was limited by few donors.

CD45RO negativity and positive selection for CCR7 defined naive CD8 cells, a population that excluded terminally differentiated effector memory CD45RA+ cells. Data came from immunoSEQ multiplex PCR; TCRdb stores just in-frame clones and leaves some out. The sample gives fewer than 850,000 clones, about 96% of which show up once; about 0.22% is in the top ten. Germline CDR1 reads KGHSH; CDR2 reads LQKENI. The CDR3 sequence is 17 residues long. The junction had 7 bases not matched to a gene; V was cut back by 2 bases and J by 4 bases. Sequenced material: naive CD8+ T cells sorted from blood. The chain recombines TRBV18 with TRBJ2-1; TRBD2 matches 11 bases. This clonotype was obtained from a man aged 30-40 years in good health. CDR3 coding DNA: TGTGCCAGCTCACCAGGACCGGGACTAGCGGATTACAATGAGCAGTTCTTC. This sequence encodes CASSPGPGLADYNEQFF.